Described below is a single T cell receptor (beta chain) sequence and its context. Its antigen remains undetermined. Per-nucleotide qualities are absent, and no much larger clonotype sits a single base away. The data were obtained in a study of long-term antiretroviral therapy in people with HIV (dated by TCRdb to the early 2020s). The study in broad terms: The earliest samples were collected about a decade before the 2015 WHO recommendation for immediate ART, when ART was typically delayed until CD4 counts fell. A retrospective serial study tested whether changes in peripheral blood TRB repertoire composition and diversity were associated with ART initiation and durable HIV suppression. A total of over 150 cryopreserved PBMC samples came from a few dozen adults with confirmed HIV infection and were collected serially over a mean of around 6 years (range 1-12). No cross-contamination during QIAcube processing was shown when test extractions of a monoclonal T-cell line were performed alongside a few dozen polyclonal samples. Eleven of the 30 participants with HIV were female.

What the authors observed across the whole study: HIV repertoires had narrower CDR3 length ranges than controls, and the network structure suggested an antigen-experienced repertoire that shifted only slightly toward naive after ART. The repertoire was dominated across all time points by expanded TRB clones identified before ART initiation, although this dominance was seen to fluctuate and to decrease in many PLHIV after ART. Starting ART was linked to a significant rise in TRB diversity, yet even after long-term ART the diversity remained significantly lower than in transplant donor controls. No data were available on ART adherence, viral resistance or therapy changes, limiting inferences about post-ART repertoire changes. Since PBMC availability was limited, sequencing covered only the TCR beta chain, with no alpha chain pairing. Because pre-ART samples had limited cell numbers, unsorted PBMC were profiled rather than sorted CD4+ and CD8+ T cells. The samples span the years 2004 to 2017, and the ART regimens used at that time may not be as effective as current regimens.

The immunoSEQ hsTCRB v3.0 assay was used at survey level resolution for TRB variable region sequencing. The target sequencing depth for TRB was roughly 40,000-50,000 T-cell genomes per sample. Pooled TRB libraries were sequenced on an Illumina MiSeq with a v3 150-cycle kit. The authors' pipeline ran thus. Repertoire analysis ran in R within a reproducible Nextflow workflow covering QC, data transformation and analysis. LymphoSeq2, an R package for AIRR-Seq data exploration, was used to implement custom analyses. Several samples that yielded fewer than 5000 total TRB sequences were excluded, so that under 200 HIV repertoires were analyzed. Among the 180 or so HIV repertoires that were kept, roughly 58 were collected before ART initiation and roughly 130 were collected after ART initiation. Each repertoire was downsampled to 5000 TRB nucleotide sequences, and summary statistics were averaged across 100 downsampling iterations. Only TRB sequences with CDR3 regions of at least seven amino acids were retained for analysis. Diversity was assessed using a clonality score derived from Shannon entropy and using the Gini coefficient. Repertoire networks linked the top 5000 CDR3 amino acid sequences whenever two sequences differed by an edit distance of one. For TRB CDR3 amino acid sequences, GLIPH2 was used to predict antigen specificity groups and MHC restriction. Known CMV, EBV, HIV or tissue antigen associations were flagged by matching CDR3 amino acid sequences against VDJdb and McPAS-TCR. Pre-ART, post-ART and control groups were compared with Wilcoxon signed-rank tests and Holm-Bonferroni correction. TCRdb provides this immuneACCESS table in a form limited to in-frame rearrangements. Some clones are lacking; in checked studies, under half of them reflect an unresolved V gene, and why the rest are absent is not known. That table is the source of V, J and clone size, and D and trimming were worked out from the DNA. This sample holds about 27,000 clones; 80% to 85% were observed only once. The top ten hold about 10% of the sample.

To be included, a participant needed at least one PBMC sample from before ART initiation plus at least two post-ART samples. Every participant with HIV received treatment in the United States of America. Before DNA extraction, cryopreserved samples of roughly 1-10 million PBMC were thawed and washed. At the time of the earliest PBMC sample, participants with HIV were aged between about 20 and 60 years. PBMC samples from each participant spanned 1-4 timepoints before ART initiation and 2-8 timepoints after ART initiation, with a median of 7 samples. For every participant, serial HIV viral load, CD4+ T-cell count, ART history and demographic data were obtained. Genomic DNA was extracted from unsorted PBMC with a Qiagen kit on a QIAcube, with processing performed in batches of 12 samples. Specimen: unsorted PBMCs, collected 0.8 years before starting antiretroviral therapy. This TCR was recovered from a man younger than 30 with HIV.

The DNA sequence is TGTGCCAGCAATAGGGACATCTGGAACACTGAAGCTTTCTTT. Its product reads: CASNRDIWNTEAFF. The rearrangement combines TRBV6-5 with TRBJ1-1, and possibly TRBD1, on 6 matching bases. Taken from cysteine to phenylalanine, the CDR3 has 14 residues. Only the CDR3 region is kept as DNA, spanning 42 bases read in frame from base 1. The germline V gene provides CDR1 MNHEY and CDR2 SVGAGI. V sheds 7 bases and J sheds 1 base, leaving 13 bases between their ends.